These 9 T cell receptor beta chains were all obtained from the same sample, sequenced in a study of cytomegalovirus exposure and HLA in healthy donors. 60 Vbeta and 13 Jbeta primers were used in PCR. Sequenced by immunoSEQ multiplex PCR; TCRdb stores in-frame clones only, minus some. Of some 140,000 clones detected, roughly 78% appear once; the ten largest clones hold around 6.3%. Specimen: PBMCs. These receptors all stem from a man aged 35-49 years in good health and CMV-seropositive.

The V gene is TRBV18, the J gene TRBJ1-5, with TRBD1 matching over 8 bases. Germline assignment: CDR1 KGHSH and CDR2 LQKENI. With 3 bases clipped from V and 6 bases from J, the junction kept 4 bases outside the gene matches. The CDR3 extends over 14 amino acids. CDR3 protein: CASSPDRDVQPQHF. The CDR3 coding sequence is TGTGCCAGCTCACCGGACAGGGATGTTCAGCCCCAGCATTTT.

The gene calls are TRBV7-8 and TRBJ2-1; TRBD2 matches at 10 bases. This CDR3 is built from 19 residues. Germline CDR1 is SGHVS and CDR2 is FQNEAQ. V trimming: 4 bases; J trimming: 8 bases; junction bases outside the gene matches: 20. The CDR3 protein is CASSSSWGTASGSLYEQFF. The CDR3 DNA sequence: TGTGCCAGCAGCTCCTCTTGGGGGACGGCTAGCGGGAGTTTATATGAGCAGTTCTTC.

The chain recombines TRBV10-3 with TRBJ2-5; 12 bases fit TRBD2. The DNA matches TRBJ2-7 better at its end, which makes the J call doubtful. Germline CDR1 and CDR2: ENHRY and SYGVKD. This CDR3 is 16 amino acids long. The CDR3 reads CAITPTQTSGGYEQYF. CDR3 bases: TGTGCCATCACCCCTACACAGACTAGCGGGGGTTACGAGCAGTACTTC.

This chain uses TRBV28 with TRBJ2-3; 9 positions match TRBD2. The CDR3 totals 17 residues. Trimming took 4 bases from V and 6 from J; bases not matched to a gene: 14. Germline V gene sequence: CDR1 MDHEN, CDR2 SYDVKM. CDR3 DNA: TGTGCCAGCAGTTCCGCGGGGGGGAGCGGGAGTGGGGATACGCAGTATTTT. It yields the protein CASSSAGGSGSGDTQYF.

This clone was counted a single time. The rearrangement uses TRBV27 and TRBJ2-7; 9 bases line up with TRBD1. From germline, CDR1 is MNHEY and CDR2 SMNVEV (reference sequence). This CDR3 is 14 amino acids long. The J segment lost 2 bases and the V segment lost 5 bases, leaving 4 bases of the junction unmatched. The CDR3, as DNA: TGTGCCAGCAGTGGGACAGGGCTCACCTACGAGCAGTACTTC. The encoded protein is CASSGTGLTYEQYF.

The chain uses TRBV27 and TRBJ1-1; TRBD1 matches at 7 bases. This CDR3 is 14 amino acids long. V was clipped by 3 bases and J by 4 bases; unmatched bases: 5. CDR1 is MNHEY and CDR2 is SMNVEV in the germline V gene (reference sequence). CDR3 in amino acids: CASSFDREVTEAFF. Written as DNA, the CDR3 is TGTGCCAGCAGTTTCGACAGGGAAGTCACTGAAGCTTTCTTT.

This chain links TRBV5-5 with TRBJ2-3; D remains ambiguous. CDR3 size: 14 residues. The germline V gene encodes CDR1 SGHKS and CDR2 YYEKEE (reference sequence). V lost 4 bases and J lost 2, with 11 bases in between. CDR3 DNA sequence: TGTGCCAGCAGCCCGGGTCAGCACACAGATACGCAGTATTTT. It encodes CASSPGQHTDTQYF.

The genes are TRBV9 and TRBJ1-5; 8 bases fit TRBD1. The junction had 6 bases not matched to a gene; V was cut back by 4 bases and J by 6 bases. The CDR3 is 14 residues long. The germline V gene has CDR1 SGDLS and CDR2 YYNGEE. The CDR3 nucleotides read TGTGCCAGCAGCACCGACAGGGGTGGTCAGCCCCAGCATTTT. This codes for CASSTDRGGQPQHF.

This clone was found a few times. The chain is built from TRBV6-5 and TRBJ2-7; 7 positions agree with TRBD1. V shed 5 bases and J 6 bases; nucleotides not matched to a gene: 10. CDR1 is MNHEY, CDR2 SVGAGI, per germline. The CDR3 has 14 residues. CDR3 DNA sequence: TGTGCCAGCAGTACAACAGGGGAGAAAAGCGAGCAGTACTTC. It yields the protein CASSTTGEKSEQYF.